The present entry profiles one TCR beta chain with its context. Which antigen it targets is not known. Per-base quality was not reported, and no clone a single base away is much larger than it. The record originates from a study of blood T cells in healthy people across ages (dated by TCRdb to about 2015). Turning to the overall study: Template switching captured roughly one uniquely barcoded TCR beta cDNA molecule per two T cells in model experiments. The donors were split into four age groups: young (average 16 years), middle-aged (roughly 39), aged (62) and long-lived (approximately 80). For two donors (one aged 18 to 29 and one aged 80 or older), the study analyzed two additional independent replicas of 1 million unique cDNA reads from the same blood draw. Using deep sequencing normalized with unique cDNA molecular identifiers, the study measured how TCR beta repertoire diversity changes with age. Study-level results and caveats: Conclusive comparison of naive and antigen-experienced compartments was prevented by the profiling of bulk unsorted PBMCs. Estimates of total diversity based on one million sequenced T cells were regarded as lower bounds and as underestimates. The CMV infection status of donors was not known, potentially confounding age-related changes in expanded clonotypes. There was a strong correlation between observed TCR beta diversity and the percentage of naive T cells measured by flow cytometry. Compared with the aged group, the long-lived group had more naive CD4+ T cells, fewer expanded clones and increased TCR diversity, suggesting age selection. Observed TCR beta diversity per million T cells fell roughly linearly with age, and a significant reduction was already apparent by age about 36.

The 40 or so donors, aged roughly 6 to 100 years, were systemically healthy Caucasian individuals from Russia. About 9.6 milliliters of peripheral blood were collected from each donor into EDTA-treated Vacutainer tubes. Ficoll-Paque density-gradient centrifugation was used to isolate PBMCs, with at least 6 million obtained per sample. Trizol reagent was used to extract total RNA from PBMCs, with at least 5.5 micrograms per sample. The percentages of naive CD45RAhigh/CD27high T cells were determined by flow cytometry on a PBMC aliquot from every donor. Library preparation employed 5' RACE. Instrument on record: Illumina HiSeq 2500. A second 7 to 11 cycle PCR used a sample-barcoded 5' primer and a J-beta primer mix. Each TCR beta cDNA molecule received a unique molecular identifier from a template-switch 5' adaptor carrying 12 random nucleotides. Each sample yielded at least 3 million CDR3-containing paired-end reads. All of the RNA was converted into first-strand cDNA using the Mint cDNA synthesis kit, with a TRBC-specific oligonucleotide serving as the primer. Following uracil-DNA glycosylase treatment, all cDNA underwent a first 18-cycle PCR with the universal primers M1SS and BC2_uni_R. Per the source publication's procedure: Each sample was normalized by randomly selecting 1 million high-quality reads, each carrying a distinct molecular identifier. Reads sharing molecular identifiers were discarded rather than binned into consensus sequences. CDR3 identification, clonotype clustering and error correction used MiTCR with a Q25 quality threshold and the strictest error-elimination algorithm. Lower-bound total TCR beta diversity was estimated with a nonparametric unseen species model using Euler transformation. Using fastp trimming at Q25 and MiXCR clonotype assembly, TCRdb reanalyzed the public sequencing data and kept in-frame beta chains. Rows matching on CDR3 protein sequence are summarized as one entry with the most common DNA and genes. None of the V and J calls come from the authors' own analysis; TCRdb made them. The sample data list more than 450,000 distinct CDR3 sequences, and approximately 26% of these were observed just once. Approximately 3.3% of the sample belongs to the ten largest clones.

The germline V gene supplies CDR1 SGHAT and CDR2 FQNNGV. The CDR3 numbers 14 residues from cysteine through phenylalanine. The entry retains the CDR3 DNA only, 42 bases that are in frame from base 1. The trim is 4 bases for V and 5 bases for J, with a gap of 13 bases between the germline ends. This same sample was also part of a study on T cells of mothers and their children. As the second study states: Nine systemically healthy Caucasian individuals, comprising three mothers and their six children, were included as donors. cDNA synthesis consumed the entire amount of extracted RNA, loaded at around 1.5 ug RNA in each 15 ul reaction. Sample barcodes and 2-4 random nucleotides were added via the M1S primer in the second PCR. More than 9 million TCR beta CDR3 reads were obtained from each mother, and about 3 million reads were obtained from each child. TCR recombination output is similarly shaped by thymic selection in related and unrelated pairs, with a minor effect exerted by inherited differences. Related mother-child pairs always showed normalized repertoire overlap that was slightly higher than in unrelated mother-child pairs, though the difference was never significant. Persistent microchimeric T cell clones were not detected, at a sensitivity of approximately 98 clones per million clonotypes. Deep NGS was used in the study to compare the TCR beta repertoires of mothers and children and to look for features that separate related mother-child pairs from unrelated individuals. On average, the children were 11 +/- 4 years old, while the mothers were around 40 +/- 4 years old. After adapters were ligated using NEBNext reagents, the libraries underwent 100+100 nt paired-end sequencing on an Illumina HiSeq 2000. Mother and child libraries were prepared a month apart and sequenced in separate runs to prevent cross-contamination. For each donor, somewhere between about 500,000 and 2,000,000 distinct TCR beta clonotypes were identified. Naive TCR beta clonotypes were estimated from low-frequency clonotypes matched to each donor's FACS-determined naive share, without sorting.

This chain joins TRBV11-2 to TRBJ2-3, with the identity of the D gene unclear. The sample taken for sequencing was blood. The clonotype originates from a boy aged 2 to 9 in good health. The nucleotide sequence is given as TGTGCCAGCAGCTCGCCATCTGTGATAGATACGCAGTATTTT. Its protein product is CASSSPSVIDTQYF.